What follows are 5 T cell receptor beta chains derived from one specimen sequenced in a study of blood T cell repertoires in COVID-19. Method: immunoSEQ multiplex PCR; TCRdb's copy keeps in-frame clones and lacks some. The table records roughly 98,000 clones, around 92% of them present only once. Sample: peripheral blood. Every receptor here comes from a woman between 55 and 75 years old with active COVID-19.

This chain uses TRBV9 with TRBJ2-3; 7 bases map to TRBD1. Looked up from germline, CDR1 is SGDLS and CDR2 is YYNGEE. The CDR3 has 15 amino acids. The J segment lost 3 bases and the V segment lost 0 bases, leaving 4 bases of the junction unmatched. CDR3 loop: CASSVAGTETDTQYF. The DNA of the CDR3 is TGTGCCAGCAGCGTAGCCGGGACAGAGACAGATACGCAGTATTTT.

The chain has TRBV7-9 and TRBJ2-6; D might be TRBD2 (6 bases). There are 18 residues in the CDR3. The V gene lost 5 bases and the J gene lost 4 bases, with 21 bases spanning the gap. Germline loops: CDR1 SEHNR, CDR2 FQNEAQ (reference sequence). The CDR3 region has the DNA TGTGCCAGCAGCCCGCAAGCGGGTCGACTGATGGGGGCCAACGTCCTGACTTTC. This sequence encodes CASSPQAGRLMGANVLTF.

V and J are TRBV15 and TRBJ1-2; possibly TRBD1 for D (6 bases). Germline CDR1 is LNHNV and CDR2 is YYDKDF (reference sequence). CDR3 length equals 16 residues. Trimming stripped 0 bases from V and 4 bases from J, with 15 bases between. CDR3 in amino acids: CATSRDLGGAGYGYTF. The CDR3 bases are TGTGCCACCAGCAGAGATCTGGGGGGGGCTGGCTATGGCTACACCTTC.

The CDR3 sequence: CASSSSTGMNQPQHF. The CDR3 DNA sequence: TGTGCCAGCAGTTCATCGACAGGGATGAATCAGCCCCAGCATTTT. This rearrangement joins TRBV28 to TRBJ1-5; 7 positions match TRBD1. There are 15 residues in the CDR3. The junction had 7 bases not matched to a gene; V was cut back by 4 bases and J by 4 bases. In germline, CDR1 is MDHEN, CDR2 SYDVKM.

This sequence joins TRBV19 and TRBJ1-6, with 7 nucleotides matching TRBD1. Germline assignment: CDR1 LNHDA and CDR2 SQIVND (reference sequence). Unmatched junction bases numbered 8, after V lost 8 bases and J lost 10 bases. This CDR3 has 13 amino acids. The CDR3 DNA sequence: TGTGCCAGTTGGACAGGCGGGGTATCACCCCTCCACTTT. Translated, it gives CASWTGGVSPLHF.